The clone carrying this TCR beta chain appeared a few times. This table comes from immunoSEQ multiplex PCR, and its TCRdb copy is limited to in-frame clones, with some not included. Among under 80,000 clones listed, less than 95% were seen once. This record belongs to a study of control samples from healthy donors and cancer patients. Germline V gene sequence: CDR1 MNHNY, CDR2 SVGAGI (reference sequence). CDR3 size: 14 residues. The V gene lost 0 bases and the J gene lost 3 bases, with 5 bases spanning the gap. The V call is TRBV6-6, the J call TRBJ2-2; D is uncertain. The sample comprised blood. The receptor was isolated from a woman between 40 and 50 years old in good health. This CDR3 reads CASSYSYDTGELFF. The DNA of the CDR3 is TGTGCCAGCAGTTACTCTTATGACACCGGGGAGCTGTTTTTT.